This T cell receptor beta chain was profiled in a study of cytomegalovirus exposure and HLA in healthy donors. Study-wide context: Approximately 85 million unique TCRs from HLA-typed donors were held in an early release of data. The study, taken as a whole, reports: In a later analysis, parvovirus B19, influenza, CMV and Epstein-Barr virus appeared linked to several top co-occurrence clusters. For TCR beta chains, V- and J-gene trimming was later linked to a missense DCLRE1C variant.

The study ran its PCR with 60 Vbeta and 13 Jbeta primers. The protocol was immunoSEQ multiplex PCR, while the TCRdb copy is restricted to in-frame clones and leaves out a portion. In the table there are some 180,000 clones, about 83% of which are singletons. With regard to this clone: What it binds is not known.

These donors, healthy bone marrow donors, were studied. J gave up 0 bases and V 4 bases, and 4 bases lay outside the gene matches. CDR3 length equals 16 residues. Per germline, CDR1 SGHRS and CDR2 YFSETQ. The sequencing sample was made of PBMCs. The genes are TRBV5-1 and TRBJ2-3; 11 nucleotides align to TRBD2. The TCR comes from a female donor in good health and CMV-seronegative. The CDR3: CASSPGLAVSTDTQYF. CDR3 DNA sequence: TGCGCCAGCAGCCCGGGACTAGCGGTTAGCACAGATACGCAGTATTTT.